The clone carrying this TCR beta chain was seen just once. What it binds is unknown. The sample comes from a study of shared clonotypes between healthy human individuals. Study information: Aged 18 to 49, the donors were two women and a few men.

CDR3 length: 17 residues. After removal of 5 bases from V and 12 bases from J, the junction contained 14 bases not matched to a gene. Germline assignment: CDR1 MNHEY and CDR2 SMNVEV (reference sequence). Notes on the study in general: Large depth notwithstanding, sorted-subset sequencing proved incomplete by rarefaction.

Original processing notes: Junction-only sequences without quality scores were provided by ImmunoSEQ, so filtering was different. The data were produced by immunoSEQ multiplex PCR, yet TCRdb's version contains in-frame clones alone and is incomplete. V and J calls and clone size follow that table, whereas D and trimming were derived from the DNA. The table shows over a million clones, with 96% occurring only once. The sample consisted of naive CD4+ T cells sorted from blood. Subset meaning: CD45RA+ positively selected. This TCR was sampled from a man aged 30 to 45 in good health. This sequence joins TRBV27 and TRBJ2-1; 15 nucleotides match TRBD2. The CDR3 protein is CASSPGTSGRLGDAQFF. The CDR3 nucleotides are TGTGCCAGCAGTCCTGGGACTAGCGGGAGGCTGGGGGATGCGCAGTTCTTC.